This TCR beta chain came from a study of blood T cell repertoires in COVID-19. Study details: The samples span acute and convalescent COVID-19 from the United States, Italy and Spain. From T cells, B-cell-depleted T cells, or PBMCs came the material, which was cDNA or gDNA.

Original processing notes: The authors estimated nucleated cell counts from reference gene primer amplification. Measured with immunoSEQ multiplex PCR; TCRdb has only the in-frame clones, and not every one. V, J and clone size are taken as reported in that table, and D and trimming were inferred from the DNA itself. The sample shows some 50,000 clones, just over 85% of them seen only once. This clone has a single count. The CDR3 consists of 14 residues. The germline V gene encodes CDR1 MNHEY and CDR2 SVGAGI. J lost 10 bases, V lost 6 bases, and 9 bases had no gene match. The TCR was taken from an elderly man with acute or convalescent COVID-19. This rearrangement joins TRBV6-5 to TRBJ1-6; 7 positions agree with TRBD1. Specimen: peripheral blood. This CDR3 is CASRPTGAGSPLHF. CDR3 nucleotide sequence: TGTGCCAGCAGACCCACAGGGGCGGGATCACCCCTCCACTTT.